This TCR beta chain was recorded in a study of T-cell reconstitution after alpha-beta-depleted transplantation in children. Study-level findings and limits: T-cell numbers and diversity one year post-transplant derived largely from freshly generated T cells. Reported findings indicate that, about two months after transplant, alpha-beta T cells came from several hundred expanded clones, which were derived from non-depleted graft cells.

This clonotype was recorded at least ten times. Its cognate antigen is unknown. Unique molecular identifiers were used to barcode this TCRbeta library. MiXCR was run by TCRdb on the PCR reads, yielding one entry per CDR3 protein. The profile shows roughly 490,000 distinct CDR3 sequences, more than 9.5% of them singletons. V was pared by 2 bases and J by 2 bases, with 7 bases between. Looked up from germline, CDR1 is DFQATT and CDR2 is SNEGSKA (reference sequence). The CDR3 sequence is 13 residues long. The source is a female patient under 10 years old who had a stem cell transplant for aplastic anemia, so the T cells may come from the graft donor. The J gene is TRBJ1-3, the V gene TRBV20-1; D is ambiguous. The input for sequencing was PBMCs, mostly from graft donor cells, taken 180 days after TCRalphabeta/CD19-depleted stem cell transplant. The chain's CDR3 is CSARLAAGNTIYF. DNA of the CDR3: TGCAGTGCTAGATTGGCAGCTGGAAACACCATATATTTT.